This T cell receptor beta chain appears in the sequencing data of a study of cytomegalovirus exposure and HLA in healthy donors. Regarding the study as a whole: Researchers reported from a later analysis that most CMV-associated TCR beta chains appeared HLA-restricted.

CDR1 and CDR2 from the germline V gene are MGHDK and SYGVNS. The CDR3 is 15 amino acids. V shed 5 bases and J shed 5 bases, with 18 bases lying between them. This clone was counted a single time. The antigen remains undetermined. Vbeta (60) and Jbeta (13) primers were used in the PCR. Clones were sequenced by immunoSEQ multiplex PCR, and TCRdb holds only the in-frame ones, with some missing. The profile shows more than 65,000 clones, about 74% of them singletons. Sequences were obtained from PBMCs. This chain links TRBV25-1 with TRBJ2-5, with a weak D call TRBD2 (5 bases). This TCR was recovered from a woman in her sixties in good health and CMV-seropositive. The CDR3 nucleotides read TGTGCCAGCAGTCTCGCCGGGGAAGTGAGGGAGACCCAGTACTTC. Translating gives CASSLAGEVRETQYF.